These 27 T cell receptor beta chains were sequenced from one sample in a study of T cell repertoires and HLA-DP antigens. Their recognized antigens are unknown. Here immunoSEQ multiplex PCR was the method, and the copy in TCRdb shows in-frame clones only, minus some. The sample has about 89,000 clones; 86% are singletons. Material for sequencing was CD4+ T cells from PBMCs. Every receptor here comes from a man aged 50 to 59 in good health and CMV-seronegative.

V gene TRBV5-4 combines with J gene TRBJ2-5; TRBD1 might be the D (6 bases). The germline V gene encodes CDR1 SGHNT and CDR2 YYREEE (reference sequence). CDR3 size: 14 residues. The ends were cut back, 4 bases at V and 5 bases at J, with 15 bases in the middle. The CDR3 coding sequence is TGTGCCAGCAGCATTGTGGGGACATCCGAGACCCAGTACTTC. It encodes CASSIVGTSETQYF.

The chain links TRBV11-2 to TRBJ1-2; D is perhaps TRBD1 (6 bases). This CDR3 region has 16 residues. Germline CDR1 reads SGHAT; CDR2 reads FQNNGV. Trimming cost V 0 bases and J 0 bases, with 11 bases left between them. CDR3 protein: CASSLDLGQSNYGYTF. CDR3 bases: TGTGCCAGCAGCTTAGATCTCGGACAGTCTAACTATGGCTACACCTTC.

V usage is TRBV6-1 and J usage is TRBJ2-4; 7 nucleotides match TRBD1. CDR3 size: 14 residues. Unmatched junction bases numbered 7, after V lost 5 bases and J lost 6 bases. The germline V gene encodes CDR1 MNHNS and CDR2 SASEGT. The CDR3 is CASSNRGRINIQYF. In DNA, the CDR3 is TGTGCCAGCAGTAACAGGGGTCGAATAAACATTCAGTACTTC.

This chain connects TRBV10-1 to TRBJ2-3; D is ambiguous. This CDR3 comprises 12 residues. Germline V gives CDR1 WNHNN, CDR2 SYGVQD (reference sequence). V lost 8 bases to trimming and J lost 5 bases, with 11 bases between them. In DNA, the CDR3 is TGCGCCAGCTCTCGGACGCTAGATACGCAGTATTTT. Translation: CASSRTLDTQYF.

This chain links TRBV9 with TRBJ2-5; D may be TRBD2 (6 bases). Trimming took 3 bases from V and 2 from J, leaving 11 bases between them. In germline, CDR1 is SGDLS, CDR2 YYNGEE. The CDR3 is 14 amino acids. CDR3 sequence: CASSGRGTQETQYF. In DNA form, the CDR3 reads TGTGCCAGCAGCGGACGCGGGACTCAAGAGACCCAGTACTTC.

This chain connects TRBV6-1 to TRBJ2-1; 12 nucleotides match TRBD2. Germline V lookup: CDR1 MNHNS, CDR2 SASEGT. The V and J ends lost 5 bases and 6 bases, in that order; junction bases with no gene match: 2. The CDR3 extends over 14 amino acids. The CDR3 DNA reads as TGTGCCAGCAGTCTAGCGGGAGGGTTCAATGAGCAGTTCTTC. Translation gives CASSLAGGFNEQFF.

The rearrangement links TRBV30 to TRBJ2-6; 9 bases are shared with TRBD2. V lost 3 bases, J lost 0 bases, and 6 bases stayed unmatched. The CDR3 has 17 residues. Germline V CDR1 and CDR2: GTSNPN, SVGIG (reference sequence). This CDR3 is CAWRREGGFSGANVLTF. The CDR3 region has the DNA TGTGCCTGGAGGCGGGAGGGCGGATTCTCTGGGGCCAACGTCCTGACTTTC. Full variable domain (outside the CDR3, taken from reference TRBV30 and TRBJ2-6): SQTIHQWPATLVQPVGSPLSLECTVEGTSNPNLYWYRQAAGRGLQLLFYSVGIGQISSEVPQNLSASRPQDRQFILSSKKLLLSDSGFYLCAWRREGGFSGANVLTFGAGSRLTVL.

The chain uses TRBV7-2 and TRBJ2-7; TRBD2 aligns across 9 bases. The CDR3 spans 14 residues. CDR1 SGHTA and CDR2 FQGNSA come from the germline V gene. V lost 4 bases and J lost 3; bases outside the gene matches: 4. The CDR3 region is CASSWAGGDYEQYF. DNA of the CDR3: TGTGCCAGCAGCTGGGCGGGAGGGGACTACGAGCAGTACTTC.

This chain uses TRBV9 with TRBJ2-7, with a possible D match to TRBD2 (7 bases). Germline V gives CDR1 SGDLS, CDR2 YYNGEE. The CDR3 is 15 residues long. V was pared by 4 bases and J by 5 bases, with 19 bases between. The CDR3 spells CASSSGGGRRDEQYF. The DNA of the CDR3 is TGTGCCAGCAGCTCTGGGGGCGGGAGAAGGGACGAGCAGTACTTC.

Here the CDR3 DNA reads TGCGCCAGCAGTCTTGGAGGCGTGATGGATACGCAGTATTTT. Encoded protein: CASSLGGVMDTQYF. V and J are TRBV10-1 and TRBJ2-3; tentatively, D is TRBD2 (5 bases). Trimming took off 5 bases at V and 6 bases at J, with 15 bases between the two ends. Looked up from germline, CDR1 is WNHNN and CDR2 is SYGVQD (reference sequence). The CDR3 runs to 14 residues.

This clone showed up just once. V and J are TRBV7-9 and TRBJ1-2; D is undetermined. CDR3 length equals 13 residues. The germline V gene has CDR1 SEHNR and CDR2 FQNEAQ (reference sequence). V lost 5 bases and J lost 4, with 11 bases in between. CDR3 DNA: TGTGCCAGCAGCCCCAACTCAGGCTATGGCTACACCTTC. This translates into CASSPNSGYGYTF.

The rearrangement joins TRBV4-1 to TRBJ2-1; maybe TRBD2 (5 bases). In germline, CDR1 is MGHRA, CDR2 YSYEKL. Trimming took off 1 base at V and 4 bases at J, with 11 bases between the two ends. CDR3 size: 15 residues. This CDR3 reads CASSQAGSAYNEQFF. CDR3 nucleotide sequence: TGCGCCAGCAGCCAAGCGGGTAGCGCTTACAATGAGCAGTTCTTC.

The chain employs TRBV5-1 and TRBJ2-3; D unresolved. Per the germline V gene, CDR1 is SGHRS and CDR2 is YFSETQ. This CDR3 has 11 amino acids. V lost 4 bases and J lost 2, with 2 bases in between. CDR3: CASSDTDTQYF. The CDR3 nucleotides are TGCGCCAGCAGCGACACAGATACGCAGTATTTT. Full variable domain (remainder filled in from reference TRBV5-1 and TRBJ2-3): KAGVTQTPRYLIKTRGQQVTLSCSPISGHRSVSWYQQTPGQGLQFLFEYFSETQRNKGNFPGRFSGRQFSNSRSEMNVSTLELGDSALYLCASSDTDTQYFGPGTRLTVL.

The chain is built from TRBV7-2 and TRBJ1-1; D is unclear. This CDR3 contains 14 residues. Trimming took 8 bases from V and 8 from J, leaving 21 bases between them. CDR1 and CDR2 (germline): SGHTA, FQGNSA. CDR3 in DNA: TGTGCCAGCCTCAATGGGCGGGGAAGTGTAGAAGCTTTCTTT. This gives the protein CASLNGRGSVEAFF.

The chain employs TRBV23-1 and TRBJ1-1, with 7 bases identical to TRBD1. TRBV23-1 is annotated as an ORF whose role is uncertain. This CDR3 has 18 residues. V dropped 0 bases and J dropped 4; count of bases not matched to a gene: 14. CDR3 region: CASSQSVQGPTPGTEAFF. As DNA, the CDR3 is TGCGCCAGCAGTCAATCGGTACAGGGGCCGACTCCGGGCACTGAAGCTTTCTTT.

The V call is TRBV6-5, the J call TRBJ2-7; 10 bases are a match to TRBD2. Germline V gene lookup returns CDR1 MNHEY and CDR2 SVGAGI. The junction had 6 bases not matched to a gene; V was cut back by 2 bases and J by 2 bases. This CDR3 comprises 16 residues. CDR3 coding DNA: TGTGCCAGCAGTTACACCACTAGCGGGGATCCCTACGAGCAGTACTTC. Protein: CASSYTTSGDPYEQYF.

The V call is TRBV9, the J call TRBJ2-7; 7 nucleotides line up with TRBD2. The CDR3 contains 14 residues. The V gene's germline CDR1 is SGDLS and CDR2 YYNGEE. V lost 4 bases, J lost 1 base, and 5 bases stayed unmatched. The CDR3, as DNA: TGTGCCAGCAGCCCAGGACTAGGATCCTACGAGCAGTACTTC. Protein sequence: CASSPGLGSYEQYF. Full variable domain (rest looked up from reference TRBV9 and TRBJ2-7): DSGVTQTPKHLITATGQRVTLRCSPRSGDLSVYWYQQSLDQGLQFLIQYYNGEERAKGNILERFSAQQFPDLHSELNLSSLELGDSALYFCASSPGLGSYEQYFGPGTRLTVT.

The rearrangement links TRBV27 to TRBJ2-2; 10 nucleotides align to TRBD2. The V gene's germline CDR1 is MNHEY and CDR2 SMNVEV (reference sequence). The CDR3 sequence is 15 residues long. V gave up 2 bases and J gave up 5 bases; unmatched junction bases: 2. As DNA, the CDR3 is TGTGCCAGCAGTTTACTAGCGGGAGCTACCGGGGAGCTGTTTTTT. It translates to CASSLLAGATGELFF.

The chain's CDR3 is CASSQTTGGLQPQHF. The CDR3 DNA follows: TGCGCCAGCAGCCAAACGACAGGGGGCCTTCAGCCCCAGCATTTT. The chain recombines TRBV4-1 with TRBJ1-5, with 10 bases lining up with TRBD1. Germline CDR1 and CDR2: MGHRA and YSYEKL. Germline trimming cut 2 bases from V and 6 bases from J; bases unmatched to any gene: 4. This CDR3 is 15 amino acids long.

The genes are TRBV28 and TRBJ1-1; 8 bases agree with TRBD1. J was trimmed by 4 bases and V by 3 bases; bases with no gene match: 7. The germline V gene encodes CDR1 MDHEN and CDR2 SYDVKM. The CDR3 extends over 15 amino acids. The CDR3 DNA reads as TGTGCCAGCAGTTTCCTCAAAGGACAGGGCACTGAAGCTTTCTTT. Translated, it gives CASSFLKGQGTEAFF.

The CDR3 nucleotides are TGTGCCAGCAGGACTAGCGGGCGCTACAATGAGCAGTTCTTC. It is translated as CASRTSGRYNEQFF. The chain joins TRBV6-1 to TRBJ2-1; 10 positions match TRBD2. Germline V CDR1 and CDR2: MNHNS, SASEGT. The CDR3 runs 14 residues. The V and J ends lost 6 bases and 3 bases, in that order; junction bases with no gene match: 2.

The CDR3 DNA follows: TGTGCCAGCTCACGTTTCTCCCAACCCGGGGCCCAAGAGACCCAGTACTTC. It codes for CASSRFSQPGAQETQYF. The chain recombines TRBV18 with TRBJ2-5; either TRBD1 or TRBD2 may fit D (5 bases each). The V and J ends lost 4 bases and 1 base respectively, with 19 bases between them. CDR3 length: 17 amino acids. Germline-derived CDR1 and CDR2 are KGHSH and LQKENI. Supplemented by reference TRBV18 and TRBJ2-5, the full variable domain reads NAGVMQNPRHLVRRRGQEARLRCSPMKGHSHVYWYRQLPEEGLKFMVYLQKENIIDESGMPKERFSAEFPKEGPSILRIQQVVRGDSAAYFCASSRFSQPGAQETQYFGPGTRLLVL.

The V gene is TRBV4-3, the J gene TRBJ2-3; D is unclear. Trimming left V 0 bases short and J 5 bases short, with 3 bases between. Per the germline V gene, CDR1 is LGHNA and CDR2 is YSLEER. The CDR3 extends over 12 amino acids. DNA of the CDR3: TGCGCCAGCAGCCAAGAGGGAGATACGCAGTATTTT. Its translation is CASSQEGDTQYF.

The chain joins TRBV25-1 to TRBJ2-3; D is possibly TRBD1 (6 bases). Trimming removed 5 bases from V and 5 bases from J, with 14 bases in between. CDR1 and CDR2 from the germline V gene are MGHDK and SYGVNS. This CDR3 contains 14 residues. CDR3 sequence reads: CASSSGQPRDTQYF. CDR3 DNA sequence: TGTGCCAGCAGTAGCGGACAGCCCCGAGATACGCAGTATTTT.

The V gene is TRBV5-4, the J gene TRBJ1-4; D is possibly TRBD1 (5 bases). V was cut by 2 bases and J by 8 bases, with 16 bases left in between. In germline, CDR1 is SGHNT, CDR2 YYREEE (reference sequence). The CDR3 is 15 amino acids. CDR3 amino acids: CASSFNGRVGEKLFF. CDR3 DNA: TGTGCCAGCAGCTTTAATGGCAGGGTCGGAGAAAAACTGTTTTTT.

This chain uses TRBV14 with TRBJ2-7; 10 bases match TRBD2. V was clipped by 3 bases and J by 0 bases; unmatched bases: 8. The CDR3 spans 17 residues. Germline assignment: CDR1 SGHDN and CDR2 FVKESK. CDR3 DNA: TGTGCCAGCAGCCAGCTAGGACTAGCGGATGGCTCCTACGAGCAGTACTTC. Its translation is CASSQLGLADGSYEQYF.

The chain combines TRBV7-8 with TRBJ1-3; D not certain. Germline CDR1 and CDR2: SGHVS and FQNEAQ. CDR3 length equals 17 residues. Trimming removed 4 bases from V and 0 bases from J, with 16 bases in between. CDR3 DNA sequence: TGTGCCAGCAGCTCCTCCGGGGTGTCTAGCTCTGGAAACACCATATATTTT. It is translated as CASSSSGVSSSGNTIYF. Full variable domain (remainder filled in from reference TRBV7-8 and TRBJ1-3): GAGVSQSPRYKVAKRGQDVALRCDPISGHVSLFWYQQALGQGPEFLTYFQNEAQLDKSGLPSDRFFAERPEGSVSTLKIQRTQQEDSAVYLCASSSSGVSSSGNTIYFGEGSWLTVV.